This T cell receptor beta chain was obtained from a study of T cells in Graves' hyperthyroidism and ophthalmopathy. At the level of the study: The initial diagnosis was the point when peripheral blood was collected, ahead of any treatment.

Amplification targeted TCR beta CDR3 regions from RNA transcripts. The HTBI set primed first-round TCR CDR3 RT-PCR. TCRdb independently ran MiXCR on the multiplex PCR reads; one entry per CDR3 protein. Among around 720,000 distinct CDR3 sequences listed, 35% were seen once. V was cut by 0 bases and J by 2 bases, with 11 bases left in between. The CDR3 spans 15 residues. Germline V CDR1 and CDR2: SGDLS, YYNGEE. PBMCs stemmed from around 9.3 ml fresh peripheral blood. The chain recombines TRBV9 with TRBJ1-2; D is uncertain. Sequenced material: blood. This TCR came from a woman between 35 and 50 years old with Graves' hyperthyroidism. CDR3 in amino acids: CASSVEVSRNYGYTF. CDR3 nucleotide sequence: TGTGCCAGCAGCGTAGAGGTCAGTAGGAACTATGGCTACACCTTC.